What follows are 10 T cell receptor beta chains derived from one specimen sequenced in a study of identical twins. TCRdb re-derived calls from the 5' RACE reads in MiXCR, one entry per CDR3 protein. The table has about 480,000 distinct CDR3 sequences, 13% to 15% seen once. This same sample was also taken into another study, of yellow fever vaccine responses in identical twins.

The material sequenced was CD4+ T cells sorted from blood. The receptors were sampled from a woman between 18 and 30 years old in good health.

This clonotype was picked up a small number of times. This chain's CDR3 is CASSVAGTGKETQYF. Written as DNA, the CDR3 is TGTGCCAGCAGCGTAGCCGGGACAGGGAAAGAGACCCAGTACTTC. This chain joins TRBV9 and TRBJ2-5, with 9 bases fitting TRBD1. The J segment lost 3 bases and the V segment lost 0 bases, leaving 3 bases of the junction unmatched. The CDR3 is 15 amino acids. Germline CDR1 and CDR2: SGDLS and YYNGEE. Looking up the rest from reference TRBV9 and TRBJ2-5 gives the full variable domain: DSGVTQTPKHLITATGQRVTLRCSPRSGDLSVYWYQQSLDQGLQFLIQYYNGEERAKGNILERFSAQQFPDLHSELNLSSLELGDSALYFCASSVAGTGKETQYFGPGTRLLVL.

In DNA form, the CDR3 reads TGTGCCAGCTCACCCACAGTAGGAGGCCCACTTCCCTACGAGCAGTACTTC. This gives the protein CASSPTVGGPLPYEQYF. The V call is TRBV18, the J call TRBJ2-7; possibly TRBD2 for D (5 bases). Germline assignment: CDR1 KGHSH and CDR2 LQKENI. V shed 3 bases and J shed 2 bases, with 20 bases lying between them. The CDR3 sequence is 17 residues long.

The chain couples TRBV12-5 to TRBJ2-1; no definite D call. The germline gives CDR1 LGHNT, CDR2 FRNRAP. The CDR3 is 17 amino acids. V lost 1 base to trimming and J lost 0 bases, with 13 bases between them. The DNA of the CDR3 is TGTGCTAGTGGTTTGGGGAAGACGCTCGGCTCCTACAATGAGCAGTTCTTC. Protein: CASGLGKTLGSYNEQFF.

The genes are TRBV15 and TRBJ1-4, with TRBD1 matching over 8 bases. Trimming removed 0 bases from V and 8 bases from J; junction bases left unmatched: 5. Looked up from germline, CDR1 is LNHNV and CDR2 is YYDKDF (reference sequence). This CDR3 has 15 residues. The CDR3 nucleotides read TGTGCCACCAGCAGAGAAGGACAGGGCGGGGAAAAACTGTTTTTT. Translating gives CATSREGQGGEKLFF. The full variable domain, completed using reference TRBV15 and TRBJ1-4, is DAMVIQNPRYQVTQFGKPVTLSCSQTLNHNVMYWYQQKSSQAPKLLFHYYDKDFNNEADTPDNFQSRRPNTSFCFLDIRSPGLGDTAMYLCATSREGQGGEKLFFGSGTQLSVL.

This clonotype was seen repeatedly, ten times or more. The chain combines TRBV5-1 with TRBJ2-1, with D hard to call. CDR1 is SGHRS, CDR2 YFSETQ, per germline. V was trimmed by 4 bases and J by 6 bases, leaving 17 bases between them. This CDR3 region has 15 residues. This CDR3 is CASSPGPGLGNEQFF. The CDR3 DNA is TGCGCCAGCAGCCCTGGACCGGGTTTGGGCAATGAGCAGTTCTTC. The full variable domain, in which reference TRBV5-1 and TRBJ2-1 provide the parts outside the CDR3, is KAGVTQTPRYLIKTRGQQVTLSCSPISGHRSVSWYQQTPGQGLQFLFEYFSETQRNKGNFPGRFSGRQFSNSRSEMNVSTLELGDSALYLCASSPGPGLGNEQFFGPGTRLTVL.

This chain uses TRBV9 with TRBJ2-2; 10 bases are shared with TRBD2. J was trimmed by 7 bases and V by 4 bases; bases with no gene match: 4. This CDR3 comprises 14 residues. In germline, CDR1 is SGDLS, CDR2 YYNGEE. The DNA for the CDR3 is TGTGCCAGCAGCATTACTAGCGGGGTCGGGGAGCTGTTTTTT. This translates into CASSITSGVGELFF. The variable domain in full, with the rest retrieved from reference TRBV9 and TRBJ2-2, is DSGVTQTPKHLITATGQRVTLRCSPRSGDLSVYWYQQSLDQGLQFLIQYYNGEERAKGNILERFSAQQFPDLHSELNLSSLELGDSALYFCASSITSGVGELFFGEGSRLTVL.

CDR3 bases: TGCAGCCTGTTAAGGGGGGACAGGGGCTACGAGCAGTACTTC. Translating it yields CSLLRGDRGYEQYF. The chain combines TRBV20-1 with TRBJ2-7; 10 bases fit TRBD1. The length of the CDR3 is 14 residues. Germline V gene sequence: CDR1 DFQATT, CDR2 SNEGSKA (reference sequence).

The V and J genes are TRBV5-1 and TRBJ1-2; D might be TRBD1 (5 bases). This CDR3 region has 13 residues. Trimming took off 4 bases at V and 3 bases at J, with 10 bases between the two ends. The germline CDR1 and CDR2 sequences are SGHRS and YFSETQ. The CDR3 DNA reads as TGCGCCAGCAGCCAAGGGGTAGACTATGGCTACACCTTC. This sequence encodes CASSQGVDYGYTF. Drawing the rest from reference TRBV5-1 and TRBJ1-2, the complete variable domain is KAGVTQTPRYLIKTRGQQVTLSCSPISGHRSVSWYQQTPGQGLQFLFEYFSETQRNKGNFPGRFSGRQFSNSRSEMNVSTLELGDSALYLCASSQGVDYGYTFGSGTRLTVV.

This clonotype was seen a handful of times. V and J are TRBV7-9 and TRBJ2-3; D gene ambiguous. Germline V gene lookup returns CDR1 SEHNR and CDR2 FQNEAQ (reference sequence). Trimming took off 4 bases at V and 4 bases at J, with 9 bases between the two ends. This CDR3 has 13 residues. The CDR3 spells CASSSSVPDTQYF. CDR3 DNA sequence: TGTGCCAGCAGCTCCTCGGTCCCAGATACGCAGTATTTT. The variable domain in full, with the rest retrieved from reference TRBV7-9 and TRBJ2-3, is DTGVSQNPRHKITKRGQNVTFRCDPISEHNRLYWYRQTLGQGPEFLTYFQNEAQLEKSRLLSDRFSAERPKGSFSTLEIQRTEQGDSAMYLCASSSSVPDTQYFGPGTRLTVL.

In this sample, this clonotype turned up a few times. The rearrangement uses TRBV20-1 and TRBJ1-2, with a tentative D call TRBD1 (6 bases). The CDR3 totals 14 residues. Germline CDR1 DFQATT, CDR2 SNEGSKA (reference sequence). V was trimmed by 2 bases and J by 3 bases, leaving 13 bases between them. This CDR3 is CSARKTGGDYGYTF. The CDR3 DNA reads TGCAGTGCTAGAAAGACAGGTGGGGACTATGGCTACACCTTC.